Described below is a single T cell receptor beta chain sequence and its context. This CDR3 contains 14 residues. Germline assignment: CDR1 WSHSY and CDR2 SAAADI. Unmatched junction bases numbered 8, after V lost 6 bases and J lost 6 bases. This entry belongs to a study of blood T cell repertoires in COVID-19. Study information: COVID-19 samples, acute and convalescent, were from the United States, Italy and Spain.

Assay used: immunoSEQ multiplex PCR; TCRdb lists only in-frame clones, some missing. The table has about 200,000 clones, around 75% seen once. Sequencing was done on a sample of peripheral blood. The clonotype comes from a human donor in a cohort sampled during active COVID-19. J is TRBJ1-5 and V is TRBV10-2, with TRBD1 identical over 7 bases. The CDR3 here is CASRATGISQPQHF. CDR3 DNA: TGCGCCAGCAGAGCGACAGGGATTAGTCAGCCCCAGCATTTT.